The present entry profiles one T cell receptor beta chain with its context. Its antigen remains unidentified. Measured with immunoSEQ multiplex PCR; TCRdb has only the in-frame clones, and not every one. The sample holds approximately 260,000 clones, about four fifths seen once. The sample originates from a study of Tregs in tolerant kidney transplant recipients. Study outcomes and limitations: Tregs expanded with activated donor B cells seemed most donor-specific. The small number of patients limits these findings pending further validation. This study did not directly address biological reproducibility.

Unstimulated regulatory T cells (CD4+CD25+CD127-), CD4+CD25- non-regulatory cells, CD4 and CD8 cells were FACS-sorted from thawed PBMCs. Unmatched junction bases numbered 6, after V lost 3 bases and J lost 2 bases. This CDR3 is 16 amino acids long. Germline V gene data show CDR1 as SGHVS and CDR2 as FQNEAQ. The TCR sequence derives from a human donor in good health. The chain links TRBV7-8 to TRBJ2-7, with 11 bases that match TRBD2. Sequencing was performed on CD4+ T cells from blood. CDR3 coding DNA: TGTGCCAGCAGCTTGGTACTAGCGGGAGCCACCTACGAGCAGTACTTC. It yields the protein CASSLVLAGATYEQYF.